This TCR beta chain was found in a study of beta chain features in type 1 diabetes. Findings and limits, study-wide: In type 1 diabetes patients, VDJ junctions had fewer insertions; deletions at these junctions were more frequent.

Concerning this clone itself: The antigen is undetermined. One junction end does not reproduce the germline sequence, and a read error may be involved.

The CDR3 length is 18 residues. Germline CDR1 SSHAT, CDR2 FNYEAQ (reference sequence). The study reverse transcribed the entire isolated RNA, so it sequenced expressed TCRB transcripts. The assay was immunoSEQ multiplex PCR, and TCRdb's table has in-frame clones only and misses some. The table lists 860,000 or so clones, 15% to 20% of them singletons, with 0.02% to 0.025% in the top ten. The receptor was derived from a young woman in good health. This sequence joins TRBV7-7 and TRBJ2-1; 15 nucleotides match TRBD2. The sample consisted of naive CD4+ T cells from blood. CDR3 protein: CASSSRTSGRGSYNEQFF. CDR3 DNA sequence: TGTGCTAGCAGCTCGAGGACTAGCGGGAGGGGCTCCTACAATGAGCAGTTCTTC.